A single sample gave rise to the 6 T cell receptor beta chains below, sequenced in a study of T-cell reconstitution after alpha-beta-depleted transplantation in children. Unique molecular identifiers were used in preparing the TCRbeta library. One entry per CDR3 protein results from TCRdb running MiXCR on the PCR reads. Found here are 250,000 or so distinct CDR3 sequences, around 25% of them singletons; the top ten hold roughly 5%. Source: PBMCs, mostly from graft donor cells, taken 360 days after TCRalphabeta/CD19-depleted stem cell transplant. These receptors all stem from a female patient aged 2 to 10 who had a stem cell transplant for congenital amegakaryocytic thrombocytopenia, so the T cells may come from the graft donor.

This chain links TRBV20-1 with TRBJ2-7; D perhaps matches TRBD2 (6 bases). V was cut by 5 bases and J by 6 bases, with 17 bases left in between. The CDR3 extends over 13 amino acids. The germline gives CDR1 DFQATT, CDR2 SNEGSKA (reference sequence). CDR3 nucleotides: TGCAGTGCTGGGGTAGCGGATCCTTCCGAGCAGTACTTC. Residues: CSAGVADPSEQYF.

This clonotype appeared a few times. J is TRBJ2-1 and V is TRBV10-3; possible D gene TRBD2, 5 bases. V lost 2 bases, J lost 0 bases, and 8 bases lay in between. The germline V gene has CDR1 ENHRY and CDR2 SYGVKD. CDR3 length equals 15 residues. DNA of the CDR3: TGTGCCATCAGTGAGAACGGAGGCTCCTACAATGAGCAGTTCTTC. Amino acids: CAISENGGSYNEQFF.

This chain links TRBV20-1 with TRBJ2-7; 8 bases fit TRBD1. This CDR3 has 18 amino acids. J was trimmed by 6 bases and V by 1 base; bases with no gene match: 20. Per germline, CDR1 DFQATT and CDR2 SNEGSKA (reference sequence). DNA of the CDR3: TGCAGTGCTAGAGGTCCCTCAGGGGTCACAGGGGGTCGATCCGAGCAGTACTTC. Protein product: CSARGPSGVTGGRSEQYF.

The chain uses TRBV7-8 and TRBJ1-4, with D possibly being TRBD1 (6 bases). This CDR3 is 13 amino acids long. Trimming left V 1 base short and J 8 bases short, with 8 bases between. From germline, CDR1 is SGHVS and CDR2 FQNEAQ. CDR3 region: CASSLGTGEKLFF. CDR3 coding DNA: TGTGCCAGCAGCTTAGGCACAGGGGAAAAACTGTTTTTT.

The chain couples TRBV29-1 to TRBJ1-2; D is possibly TRBD1 (6 bases). Between the trimmed V and J ends, which lost 6 bases and 8 bases, there was a span of 19 bases. Germline loops: CDR1 SQVTM, CDR2 ANQGSEA. The CDR3 extends over 13 amino acids. CDR3 region: CSVRNPGARGYTF. The CDR3 DNA follows: TGCAGCGTCCGGAACCCAGGGGCGCGGGGCTACACCTTC.

In this sample, this clonotype turned up many times. In DNA, the CDR3 is TGTGCCAGCAGTTTACGGGCGGAGACCCAGTACTTC. It yields the protein CASSLRAETQYF. The chain uses TRBV12-3 or TRBV12-4 and TRBJ2-5; no clear D. The CDR3 is made up of 12 amino acids. V was clipped by 2 bases and J by 5 bases, with 6 bases between them.